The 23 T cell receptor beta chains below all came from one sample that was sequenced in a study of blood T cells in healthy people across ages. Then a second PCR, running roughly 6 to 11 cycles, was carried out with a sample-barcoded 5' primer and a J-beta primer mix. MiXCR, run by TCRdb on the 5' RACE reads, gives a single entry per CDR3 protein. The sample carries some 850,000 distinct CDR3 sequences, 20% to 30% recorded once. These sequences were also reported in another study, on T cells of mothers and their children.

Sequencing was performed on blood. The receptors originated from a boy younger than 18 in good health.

The CDR3 here is CASSQGRVYNEQFF. The CDR3 coding sequence is TGTGCCAGCAGCCAGGGTAGAGTATACAATGAGCAGTTCTTC. The chain recombines TRBV3-1 with TRBJ2-1; no firm D call. Trimming left V 3 bases short and J 4 bases short, with 10 bases between. Germline V gene lookup returns CDR1 LGHDT and CDR2 YNNKEL (reference sequence). The CDR3 sequence is 14 residues long.

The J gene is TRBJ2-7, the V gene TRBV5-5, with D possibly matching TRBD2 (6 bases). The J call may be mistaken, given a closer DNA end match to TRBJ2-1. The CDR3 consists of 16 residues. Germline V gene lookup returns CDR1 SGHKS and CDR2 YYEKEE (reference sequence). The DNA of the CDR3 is TGTGCCAGCAGCTTAGGAATAGCGGCCACCTACAATGAGCAGTTCTTC. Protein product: CASSLGIAATYNEQFF.

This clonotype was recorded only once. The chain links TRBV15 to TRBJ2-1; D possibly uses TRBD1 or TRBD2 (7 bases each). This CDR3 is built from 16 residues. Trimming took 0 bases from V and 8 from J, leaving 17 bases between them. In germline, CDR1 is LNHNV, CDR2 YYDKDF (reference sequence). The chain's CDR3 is CATSRDRAGGGHEQFF. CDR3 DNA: TGTGCCACCAGCAGAGATAGGGCAGGGGGGGGTCATGAGCAGTTCTTC.

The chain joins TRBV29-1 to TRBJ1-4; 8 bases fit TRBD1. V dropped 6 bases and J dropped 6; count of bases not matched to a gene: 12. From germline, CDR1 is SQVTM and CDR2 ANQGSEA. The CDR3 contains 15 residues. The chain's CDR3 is CSVAQGGQVHEKLFF. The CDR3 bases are TGCAGCGTCGCGCAGGGGGGACAGGTCCATGAAAAACTGTTTTTT. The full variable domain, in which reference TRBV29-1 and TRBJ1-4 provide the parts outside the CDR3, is SAVISQKPSRDICQRGTSLTIQCQVDSQVTMMFWYRQQPGQSLTLIATANQGSEATYESGFVIDKFPISRPNLTFSTLTVSNMSPEDSSIYLCSVAQGGQVHEKLFFGSGTQLSVL.

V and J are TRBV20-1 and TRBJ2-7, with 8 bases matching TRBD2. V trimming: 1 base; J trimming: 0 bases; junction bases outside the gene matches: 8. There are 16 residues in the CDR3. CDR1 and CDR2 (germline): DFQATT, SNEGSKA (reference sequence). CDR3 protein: CSARAAGSGDSYEQYF. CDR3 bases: TGCAGTGCTAGAGCGGCGGGTAGCGGGGACTCCTACGAGCAGTACTTC.

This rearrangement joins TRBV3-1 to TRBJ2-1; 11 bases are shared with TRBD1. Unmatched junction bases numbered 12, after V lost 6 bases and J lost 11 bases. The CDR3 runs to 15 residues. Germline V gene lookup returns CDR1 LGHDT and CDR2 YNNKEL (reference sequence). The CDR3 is CASSVDRDRGRKQFF. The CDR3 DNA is TGTGCCAGCAGTGTTGACCGGGACAGGGGGAGGAAGCAGTTCTTC.

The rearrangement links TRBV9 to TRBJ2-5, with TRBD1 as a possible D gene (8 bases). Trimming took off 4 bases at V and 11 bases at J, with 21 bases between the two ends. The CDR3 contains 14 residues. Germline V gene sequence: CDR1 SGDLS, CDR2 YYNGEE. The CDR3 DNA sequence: TGTGCCAGCAGCACTCGGACAGGGAGGGGGGAGCAGTACTTC. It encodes CASSTRTGRGEQYF.

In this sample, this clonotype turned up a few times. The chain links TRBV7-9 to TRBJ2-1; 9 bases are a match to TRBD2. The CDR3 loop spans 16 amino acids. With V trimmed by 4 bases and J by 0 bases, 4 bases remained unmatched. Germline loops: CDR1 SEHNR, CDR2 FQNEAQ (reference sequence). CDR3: CASSYSSGGSYNEQFF. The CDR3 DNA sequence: TGTGCCAGCAGCTACAGTAGCGGGGGCTCCTACAATGAGCAGTTCTTC.

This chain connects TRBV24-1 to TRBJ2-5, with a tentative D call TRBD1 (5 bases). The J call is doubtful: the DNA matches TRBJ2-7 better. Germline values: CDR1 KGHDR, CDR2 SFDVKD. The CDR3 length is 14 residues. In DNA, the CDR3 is TGTGCCACCAGTACGAAAGGACACCCCTACGAGCAGTACTTC. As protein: CATSTKGHPYEQYF.

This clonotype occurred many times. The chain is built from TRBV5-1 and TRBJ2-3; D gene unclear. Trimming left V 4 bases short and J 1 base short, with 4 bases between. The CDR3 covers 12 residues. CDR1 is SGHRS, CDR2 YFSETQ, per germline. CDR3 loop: CASSSGTDTQYF. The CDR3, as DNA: TGCGCCAGCAGCAGCGGCACAGATACGCAGTATTTT.

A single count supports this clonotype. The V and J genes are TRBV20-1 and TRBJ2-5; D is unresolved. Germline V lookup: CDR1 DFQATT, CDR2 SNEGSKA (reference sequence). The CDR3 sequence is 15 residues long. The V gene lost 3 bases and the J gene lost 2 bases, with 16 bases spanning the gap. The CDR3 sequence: CSASATKTPQETQYF. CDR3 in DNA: TGCAGTGCTAGCGCCACTAAGACACCACAAGAGACCCAGTACTTC.

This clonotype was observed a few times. This CDR3 is CASSHREKLFF. Written as DNA, the CDR3 is TGCGCCAGCAGCCACAGGGAAAAACTGTTTTTT. The chain uses TRBV4-1 and TRBJ1-4; the D is unclear. V was cut by 3 bases and J by 8 bases, with 4 bases left in between. CDR1 and CDR2 from the germline V gene are MGHRA and YSYEKL. The CDR3 has 11 residues.

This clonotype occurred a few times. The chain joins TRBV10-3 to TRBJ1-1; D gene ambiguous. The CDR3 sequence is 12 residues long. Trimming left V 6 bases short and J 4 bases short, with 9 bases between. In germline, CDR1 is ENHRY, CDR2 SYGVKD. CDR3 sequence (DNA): TGTGCCATCAGCAAGGACCCCACTGAAGCTTTCTTT. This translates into CAISKDPTEAFF.

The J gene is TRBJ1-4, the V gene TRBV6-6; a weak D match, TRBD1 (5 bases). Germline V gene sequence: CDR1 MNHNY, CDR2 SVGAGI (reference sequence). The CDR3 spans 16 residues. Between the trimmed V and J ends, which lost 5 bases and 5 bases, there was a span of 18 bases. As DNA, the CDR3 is TGTGCCAGCAGTCATTCGCCCAGGGATTTAAATGAAAAACTGTTTTTT. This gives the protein CASSHSPRDLNEKLFF.

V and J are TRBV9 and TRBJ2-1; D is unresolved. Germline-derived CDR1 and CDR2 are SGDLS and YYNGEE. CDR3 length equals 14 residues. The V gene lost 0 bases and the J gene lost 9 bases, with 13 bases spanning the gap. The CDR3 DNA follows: TGTGCCAGCAGCGTAGGAACGGCGCTCAGTGAGCAGTTCTTC. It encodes CASSVGTALSEQFF.

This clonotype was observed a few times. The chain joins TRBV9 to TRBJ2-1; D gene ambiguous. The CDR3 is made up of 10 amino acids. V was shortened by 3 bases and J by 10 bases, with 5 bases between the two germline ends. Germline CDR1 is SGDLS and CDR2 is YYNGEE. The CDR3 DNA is TGTGCCAGCAGCGAAATCGAGCAGTTCTTC. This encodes CASSEIEQFF. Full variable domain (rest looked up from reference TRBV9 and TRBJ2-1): DSGVTQTPKHLITATGQRVTLRCSPRSGDLSVYWYQQSLDQGLQFLIQYYNGEERAKGNILERFSAQQFPDLHSELNLSSLELGDSALYFCASSEIEQFFGPGTRLTVL.

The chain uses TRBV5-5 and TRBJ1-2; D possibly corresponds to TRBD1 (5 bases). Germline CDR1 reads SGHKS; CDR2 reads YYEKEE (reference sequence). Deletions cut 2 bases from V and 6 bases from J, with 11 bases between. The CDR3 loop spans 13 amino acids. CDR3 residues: CASSFGDRNGYTF. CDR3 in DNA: TGTGCCAGCAGCTTTGGGGACCGCAATGGCTACACCTTC.

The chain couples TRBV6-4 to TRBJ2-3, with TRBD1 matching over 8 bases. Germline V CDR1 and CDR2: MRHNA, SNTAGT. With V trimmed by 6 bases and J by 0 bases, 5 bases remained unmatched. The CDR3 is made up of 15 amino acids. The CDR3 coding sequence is TGTGCCAGCAGCATCCGACAGGGGAGCACAGATACGCAGTATTTT. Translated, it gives CASSIRQGSTDTQYF.

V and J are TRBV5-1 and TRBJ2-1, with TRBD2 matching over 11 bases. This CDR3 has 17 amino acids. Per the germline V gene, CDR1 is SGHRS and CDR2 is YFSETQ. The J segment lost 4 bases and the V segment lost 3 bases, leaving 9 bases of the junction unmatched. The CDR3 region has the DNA TGCGCCAGCAGCTCCTTCCTAGCGGGGGGACCATACAATGAGCAGTTCTTC. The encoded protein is CASSSFLAGGPYNEQFF.

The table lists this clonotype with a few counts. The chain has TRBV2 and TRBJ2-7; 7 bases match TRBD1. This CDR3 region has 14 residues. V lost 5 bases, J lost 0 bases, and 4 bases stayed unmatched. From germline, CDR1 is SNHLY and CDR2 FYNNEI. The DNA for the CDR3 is TGTGCCAGCAGTCGGGACAGCAACTCCTACGAGCAGTACTTC. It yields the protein CASSRDSNSYEQYF.

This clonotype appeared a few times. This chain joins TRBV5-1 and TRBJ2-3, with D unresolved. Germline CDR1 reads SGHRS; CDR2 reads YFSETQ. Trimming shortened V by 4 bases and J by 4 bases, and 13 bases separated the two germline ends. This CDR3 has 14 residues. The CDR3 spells CASSVTESPDTQYF. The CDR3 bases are TGCGCCAGCAGCGTAACAGAGAGCCCAGATACGCAGTATTTT.

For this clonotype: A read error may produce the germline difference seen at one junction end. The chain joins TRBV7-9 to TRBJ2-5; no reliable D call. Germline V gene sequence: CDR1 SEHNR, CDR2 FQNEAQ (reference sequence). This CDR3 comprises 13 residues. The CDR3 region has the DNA TGTGCCAGCAGCCGTGAAGGAGCATCGACCCTGTACTTC. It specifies CASSREGASTLYF. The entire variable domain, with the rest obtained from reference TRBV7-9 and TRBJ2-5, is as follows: DTGVSQNPRHKITKRGQNVTFRCDPISEHNRLYWYRQTLGQGPEFLTYFQNEAQLEKSRLLSDRFSAERPKGSFSTLEIQRTEQGDSAMYLCASSREGASTLYFGPGTRLLVL.

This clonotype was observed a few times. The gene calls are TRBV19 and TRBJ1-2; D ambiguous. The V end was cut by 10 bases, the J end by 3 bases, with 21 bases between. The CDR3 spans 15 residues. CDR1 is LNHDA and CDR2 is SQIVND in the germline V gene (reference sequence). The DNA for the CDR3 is TGTGCCACCACTGGGGTTGGCCGGTGGGACTATGGCTACACCTTC. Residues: CATTGVGRWDYGYTF.